This TCR beta chain derives from a study of CD8+CD57+ T cells in acquired aplastic anemia. Study-wide background: The mean DNA yield obtained from sorted CD4+ and CD8+ cells came to approximately 3 ug. Study conclusions and caveats: Patients did not significantly differ from controls in CD8+ Simpson's diversity. Some 28 CD8+ CDR3 sequences occurred in both the patients and the controls.

The CDR3 runs to 15 residues. Germline loops: CDR1 DFQATT, CDR2 SNEGSKA (reference sequence). The V end was cut by 0 bases, the J end by 1 base, with 10 bases between. It was genomic DNA that served as the template for profiling TCR beta VDJ and CDR3. TCRdb redid the calling of the reads with MiXCR, one entry per CDR3 protein. The sample shows 400,000 to 450,000 distinct CDR3 sequences, 55% to 70% of them seen only once. The sample holds many counts of this clonotype. Its antigen is as yet unknown. Sequenced input: sorted CD4+, CD8+, or CD8+CD57+ T cells (not recorded which) from PBMCs. This clonotype originated in a human donor in good health, serving as a control. The rearrangement uses TRBV20-1 and TRBJ2-4; maybe TRBD1 (6 bases). The CDR3: CSARDRTGAKNIQYF. CDR3 nucleotide sequence: TGCAGTGCTAGAGATCGCACAGGGGCCAAAAACATTCAGTACTTC.